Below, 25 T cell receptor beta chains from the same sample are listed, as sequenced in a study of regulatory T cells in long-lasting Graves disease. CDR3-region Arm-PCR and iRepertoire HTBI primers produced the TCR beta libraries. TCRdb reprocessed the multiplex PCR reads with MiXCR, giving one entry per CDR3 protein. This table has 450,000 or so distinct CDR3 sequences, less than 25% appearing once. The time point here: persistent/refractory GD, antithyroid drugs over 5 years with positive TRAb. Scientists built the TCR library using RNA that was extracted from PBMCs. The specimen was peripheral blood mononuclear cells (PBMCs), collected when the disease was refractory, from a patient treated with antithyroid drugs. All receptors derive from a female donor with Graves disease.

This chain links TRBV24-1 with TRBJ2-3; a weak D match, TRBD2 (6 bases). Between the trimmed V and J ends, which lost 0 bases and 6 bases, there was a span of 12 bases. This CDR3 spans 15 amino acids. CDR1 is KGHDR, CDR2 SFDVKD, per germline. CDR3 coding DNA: TGTGCCACCAGTGATTTGATCGGGGGAAGCGATACGCAGTATTTT. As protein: CATSDLIGGSDTQYF.

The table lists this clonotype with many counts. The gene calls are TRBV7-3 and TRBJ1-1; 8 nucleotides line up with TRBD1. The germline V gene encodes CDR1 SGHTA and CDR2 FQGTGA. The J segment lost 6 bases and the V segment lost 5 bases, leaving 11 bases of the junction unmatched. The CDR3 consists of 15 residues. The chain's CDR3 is CASSTQQGGTAEAFF. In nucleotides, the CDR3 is TGTGCCAGCAGCACCCAACAGGGGGGGACGGCTGAAGCTTTCTTT.

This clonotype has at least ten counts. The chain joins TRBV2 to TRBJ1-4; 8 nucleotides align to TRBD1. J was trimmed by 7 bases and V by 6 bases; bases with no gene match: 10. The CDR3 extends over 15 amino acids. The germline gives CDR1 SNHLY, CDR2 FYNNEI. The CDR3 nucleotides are TGTGCCAGCAGCTCCAGGACAGGGATATTTGAAAAACTGTTTTTT. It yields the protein CASSSRTGIFEKLFF.

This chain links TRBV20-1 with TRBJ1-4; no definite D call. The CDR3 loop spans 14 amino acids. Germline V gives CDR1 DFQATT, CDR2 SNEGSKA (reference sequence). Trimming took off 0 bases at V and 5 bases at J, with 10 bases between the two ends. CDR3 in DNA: TGCAGTGCTAGAGATCCCAGAGTAAATGAAAAACTGTTTTTT. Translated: CSARDPRVNEKLFF.

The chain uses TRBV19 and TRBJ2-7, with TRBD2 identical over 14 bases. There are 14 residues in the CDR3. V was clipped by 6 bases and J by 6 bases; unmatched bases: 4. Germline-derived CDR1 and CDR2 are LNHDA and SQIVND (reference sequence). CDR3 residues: CASRGTSGSREQYF. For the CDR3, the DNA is TGTGCCAGTAGGGGGACTAGCGGGAGTCGCGAGCAGTACTTC.

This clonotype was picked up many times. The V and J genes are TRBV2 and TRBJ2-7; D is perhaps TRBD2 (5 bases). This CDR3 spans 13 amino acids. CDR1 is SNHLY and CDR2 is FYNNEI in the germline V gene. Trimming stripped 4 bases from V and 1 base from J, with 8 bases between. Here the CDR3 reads CASSGETSYEQYF. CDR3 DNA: TGTGCCAGCAGTGGGGAGACATCCTACGAGCAGTACTTC.

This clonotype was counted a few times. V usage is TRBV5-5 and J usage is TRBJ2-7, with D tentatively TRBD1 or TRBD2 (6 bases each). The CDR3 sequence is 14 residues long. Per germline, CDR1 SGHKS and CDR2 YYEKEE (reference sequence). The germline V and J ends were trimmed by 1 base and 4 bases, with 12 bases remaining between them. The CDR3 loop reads CASSLRGPRYEQYF. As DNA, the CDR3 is TGTGCCAGCAGCTTGCGGGGGCCGAGGTACGAGCAGTACTTC.

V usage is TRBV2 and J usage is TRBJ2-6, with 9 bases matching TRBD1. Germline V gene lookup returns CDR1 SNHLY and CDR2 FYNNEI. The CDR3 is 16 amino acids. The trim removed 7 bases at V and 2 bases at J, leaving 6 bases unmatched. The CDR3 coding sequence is TGTGCCAGCACCCTCACAGGGGGCGCTGGGGCCAACGTCCTGACTTTC. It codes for CASTLTGGAGANVLTF.

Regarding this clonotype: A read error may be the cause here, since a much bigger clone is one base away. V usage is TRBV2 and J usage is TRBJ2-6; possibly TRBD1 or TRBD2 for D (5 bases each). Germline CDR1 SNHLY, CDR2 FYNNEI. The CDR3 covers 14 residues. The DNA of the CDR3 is TGTGCCAGTGCCAGGGACCCTGGGGCCAGCGTCCTGACTTTC. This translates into CASARDPGASVLTF.

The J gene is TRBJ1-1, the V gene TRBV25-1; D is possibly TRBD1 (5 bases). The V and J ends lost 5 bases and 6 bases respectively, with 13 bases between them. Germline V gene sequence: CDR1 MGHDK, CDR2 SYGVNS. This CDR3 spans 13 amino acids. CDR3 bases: TGTGCCAGCAGTAGAGGAGGGGCAGCTGAAGCTTTCTTT. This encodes CASSRGGAAEAFF.

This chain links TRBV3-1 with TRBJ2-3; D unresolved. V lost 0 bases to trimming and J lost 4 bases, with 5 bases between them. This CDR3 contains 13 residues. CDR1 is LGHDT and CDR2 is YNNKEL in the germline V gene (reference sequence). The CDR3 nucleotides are TGTGCCAGCAGCCAAGATCGATCAGATACGCAGTATTTT. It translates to CASSQDRSDTQYF.

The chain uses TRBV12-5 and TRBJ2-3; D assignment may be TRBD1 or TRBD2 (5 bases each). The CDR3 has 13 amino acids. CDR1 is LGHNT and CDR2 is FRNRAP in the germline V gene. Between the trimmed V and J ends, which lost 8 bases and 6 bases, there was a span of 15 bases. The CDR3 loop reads CASTRGRADTQYF. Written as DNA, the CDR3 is TGTGCTAGTACCCGGGGCAGGGCGGATACGCAGTATTTT.

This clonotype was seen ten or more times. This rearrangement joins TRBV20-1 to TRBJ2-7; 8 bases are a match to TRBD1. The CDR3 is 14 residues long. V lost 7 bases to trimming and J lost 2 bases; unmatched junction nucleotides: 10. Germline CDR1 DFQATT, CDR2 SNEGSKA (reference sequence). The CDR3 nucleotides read TGCAGTGGACAGGGGCTTCAATGGGCCTACGAGCAGTACTTC. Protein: CSGQGLQWAYEQYF.

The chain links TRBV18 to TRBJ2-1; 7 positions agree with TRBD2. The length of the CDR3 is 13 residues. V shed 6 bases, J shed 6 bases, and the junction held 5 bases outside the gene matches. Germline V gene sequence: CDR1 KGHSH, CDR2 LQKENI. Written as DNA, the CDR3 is TGTGCCAGCTCCCGCGGGGGATTCAATGAGCAGTTCTTC. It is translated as CASSRGGFNEQFF. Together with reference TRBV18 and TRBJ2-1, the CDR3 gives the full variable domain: NAGVMQNPRHLVRRRGQEARLRCSPMKGHSHVYWYRQLPEEGLKFMVYLQKENIIDESGMPKERFSAEFPKEGPSILRIQQVVRGDSAAYFCASSRGGFNEQFFGPGTRLTVL.

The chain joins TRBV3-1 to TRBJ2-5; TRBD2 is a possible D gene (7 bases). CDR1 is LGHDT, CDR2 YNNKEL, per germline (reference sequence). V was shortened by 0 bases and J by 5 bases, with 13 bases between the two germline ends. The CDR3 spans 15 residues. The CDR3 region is CASSQEPGGAETQYF. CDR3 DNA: TGTGCCAGCAGCCAAGAGCCGGGGGGCGCGGAGACCCAGTACTTC.

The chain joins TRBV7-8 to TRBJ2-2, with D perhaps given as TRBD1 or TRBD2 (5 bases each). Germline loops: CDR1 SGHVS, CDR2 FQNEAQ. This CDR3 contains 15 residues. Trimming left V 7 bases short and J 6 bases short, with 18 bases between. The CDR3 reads CASTPGPRGAGELFF. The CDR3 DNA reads TGTGCCAGCACCCCGGGACCCCGAGGAGCCGGGGAGCTGTTTTTT.

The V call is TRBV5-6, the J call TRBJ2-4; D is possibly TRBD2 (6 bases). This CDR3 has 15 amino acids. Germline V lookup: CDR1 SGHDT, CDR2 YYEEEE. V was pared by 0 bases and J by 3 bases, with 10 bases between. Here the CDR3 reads CASSLALGGKNIQYF. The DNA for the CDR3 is TGTGCCAGCAGCTTGGCTCTGGGGGGCAAAAACATTCAGTACTTC.

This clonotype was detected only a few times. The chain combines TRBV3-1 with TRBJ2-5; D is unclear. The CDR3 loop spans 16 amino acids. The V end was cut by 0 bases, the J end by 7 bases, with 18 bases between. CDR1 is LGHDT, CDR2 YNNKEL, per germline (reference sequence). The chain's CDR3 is CASSQDLVAGVVTQYF. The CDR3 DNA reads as TGTGCCAGCAGCCAAGATCTAGTCGCAGGAGTGGTGACCCAGTACTTC.

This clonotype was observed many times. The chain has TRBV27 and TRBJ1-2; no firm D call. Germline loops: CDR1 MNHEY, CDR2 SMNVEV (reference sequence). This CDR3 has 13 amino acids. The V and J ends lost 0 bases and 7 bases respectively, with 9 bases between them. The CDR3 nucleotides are TGTGCCAGCAGTTTATCCGGGGAATCTGGCTACACCTTC. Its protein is CASSLSGESGYTF.

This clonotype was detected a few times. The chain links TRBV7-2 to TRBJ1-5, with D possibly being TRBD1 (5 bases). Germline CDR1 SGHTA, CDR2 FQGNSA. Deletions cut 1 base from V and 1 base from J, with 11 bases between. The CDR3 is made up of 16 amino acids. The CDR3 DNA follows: TGTGCCAGCAGCTTAGGGGGACTCAAAAGCAATCAGCCCCAGCATTTT. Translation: CASSLGGLKSNQPQHF. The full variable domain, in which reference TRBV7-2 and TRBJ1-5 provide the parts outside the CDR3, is GAGVSQSPSNKVTEKGKDVELRCDPISGHTALYWYRQSLGQGLEFLIYFQGNSAPDKSGLPSDRFSAERTGGSVSTLTIQRTQQEDSAVYLCASSLGGLKSNQPQHFGDGTRLSIL.

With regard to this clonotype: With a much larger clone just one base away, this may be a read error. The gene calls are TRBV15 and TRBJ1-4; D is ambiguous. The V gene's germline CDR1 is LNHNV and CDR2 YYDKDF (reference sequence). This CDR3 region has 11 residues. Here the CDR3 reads CATGGSEKLVF. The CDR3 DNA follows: TGTGCCACCGGAGGTAGCGAAAAACTGGTTTTT. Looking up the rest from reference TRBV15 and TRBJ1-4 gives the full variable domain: DAMVIQNPRYQVTQFGKPVTLSCSQTLNHNVMYWYQQKSSQAPKLLFHYYDKDFNNEADTPDNFQSRRPNTSFCFLDIRSPGLGDTAMYLCATGGSEKLVFGSGTQLSVL.

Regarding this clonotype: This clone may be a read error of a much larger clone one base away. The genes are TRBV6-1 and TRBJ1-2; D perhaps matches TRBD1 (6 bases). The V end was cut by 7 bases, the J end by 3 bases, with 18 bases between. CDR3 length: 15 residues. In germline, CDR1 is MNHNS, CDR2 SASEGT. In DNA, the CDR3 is TGTGCCAGCACCAACCGGCACAGGGCGGACTATGGCTACACCTTC. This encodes CASTNRHRADYGYTF.

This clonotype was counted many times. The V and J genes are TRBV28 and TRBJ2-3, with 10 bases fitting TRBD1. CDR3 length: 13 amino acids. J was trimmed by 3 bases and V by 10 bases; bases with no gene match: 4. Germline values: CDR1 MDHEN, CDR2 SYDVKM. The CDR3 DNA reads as TGTGCCACTACGGGACAGGGGACAGATACGCAGTATTTT. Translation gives CATTGQGTDTQYF.

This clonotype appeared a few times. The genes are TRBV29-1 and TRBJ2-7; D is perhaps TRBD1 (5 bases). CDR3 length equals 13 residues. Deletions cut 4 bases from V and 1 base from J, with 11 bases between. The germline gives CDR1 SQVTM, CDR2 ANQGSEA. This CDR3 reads CSVGGHPSYEQYF. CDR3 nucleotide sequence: TGCAGCGTTGGAGGACACCCATCCTACGAGCAGTACTTC.

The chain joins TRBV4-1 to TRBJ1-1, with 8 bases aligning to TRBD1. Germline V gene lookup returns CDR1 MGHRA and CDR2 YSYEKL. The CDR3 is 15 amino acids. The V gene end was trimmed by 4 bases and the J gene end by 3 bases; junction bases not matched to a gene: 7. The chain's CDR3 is CASSRIGQGYTEAFF. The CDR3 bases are TGCGCCAGCAGCCGTATCGGACAGGGTTACACTGAAGCTTTCTTT.